This entry is about one T cell receptor beta chain. Its target is not known. The sample originates from a study of shared clonotypes between healthy human individuals. Overall study findings and caveats: The represented genetic and exposure-history diversity was limited by the small number of donors. Clonotypes shared by all four donors outscored non-shared clonotypes in generation probability.

The germline gives CDR1 GTSNPN, CDR2 SVGIG (reference sequence). The CDR3 contains 14 residues. V lost 0 bases, J lost 7 bases, and 6 bases stayed unmatched. Nashville, Tennessee was home to all donors, each a Caucasian adult. Profiled with immunoSEQ multiplex PCR; TCRdb holds only in-frame clones, not every one. The table includes 2,100,000 or so clones, 95% detected once. The sequencing input was naive CD4+ T cells sorted from blood. Specified subset: CD45RA+ positively selected. The TCR was taken from a man younger than 35 in good health. The chain joins TRBV30 to TRBJ1-5, with 7 positions matching TRBD1. The CDR3 sequence: CAWSVSAGGQPQHF. The CDR3 DNA is TGTGCCTGGAGTGTATCCGCAGGGGGACAGCCCCAGCATTTT.